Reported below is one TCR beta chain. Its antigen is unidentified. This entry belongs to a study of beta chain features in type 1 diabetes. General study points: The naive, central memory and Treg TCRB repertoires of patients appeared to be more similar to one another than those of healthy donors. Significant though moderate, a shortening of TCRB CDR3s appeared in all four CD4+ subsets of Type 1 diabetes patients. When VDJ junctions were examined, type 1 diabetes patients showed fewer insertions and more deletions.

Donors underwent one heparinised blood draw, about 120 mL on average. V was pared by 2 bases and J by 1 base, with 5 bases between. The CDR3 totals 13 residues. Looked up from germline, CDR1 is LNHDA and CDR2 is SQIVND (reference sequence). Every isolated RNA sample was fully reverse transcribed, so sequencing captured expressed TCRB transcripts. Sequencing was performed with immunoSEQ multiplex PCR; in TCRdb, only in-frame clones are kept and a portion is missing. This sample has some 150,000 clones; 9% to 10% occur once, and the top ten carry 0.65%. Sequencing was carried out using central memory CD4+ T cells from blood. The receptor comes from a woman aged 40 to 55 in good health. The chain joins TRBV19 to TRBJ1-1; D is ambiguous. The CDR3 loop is CASSIMRNTEAFF. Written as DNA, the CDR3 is TGTGCCAGTAGTATAATGCGGAACACTGAAGCTTTCTTT.